The sequence of this TCR beta chain was determined in a study of molecular identifiers for immune sequencing clone quantification. A single record per CDR3 protein comes from TCRdb applying MiXCR to the PCR reads. Of about half a million distinct CDR3 sequences listed, less than 30% are singletons. On this clonotype itself: The antigen is unknown.

Notes on the study in general: For effector cells, clones above 20 RNA copies held over 99% of molecules; for naive cells, under 1%.

The CDR3 covers 14 residues. CDR1 and CDR2 from the germline V gene are KGHDR and SFDVKD. Trimming removed 6 bases from V and 2 bases from J, with 10 bases in between. CD8+CD4-CCR7+CD45RA+ sorting gave the naive CD8 T cells. Sequenced: naive CD8+ T cells from blood, with Jurkat cell RNA spiked in. Subset of the sample: FACS-sorted CD8+CD4-CCR7+CD45RA+ naive T cells. The receptor's source is a human donor in good health. Some libraries in this study had Jurkat cell RNA spiked in. The V gene is TRBV24-1, the J gene TRBJ2-1; TRBD1 might be the D (5 bases). The CDR3 protein is CATSPRVPYNEQFF. Here the CDR3 DNA reads TGTGCCACCAGTCCCAGGGTCCCCTACAATGAGCAGTTCTTC.